This is a list of T cell receptor beta chains from one sample in a study of CD8+CD57+ T cells in acquired aplastic anemia. TCRdb analysed the reads with MiXCR anew, one entry per CDR3 protein. The sample holds fewer than 200,000 distinct CDR3 sequences, over 40% seen once. The sample was sorted CD4+, CD8+, or CD8+CD57+ T cells (not recorded which) from PBMCs. These receptors all stem from a human donor with aplastic anemia. CDR3s include the opening cysteine and the closing phenylalanine or tryptophan. The D gene is left open where the match is weak. Not every row has a clone size; where given, it reads once, few, many or a size class.

DNA: TGTGCCAGCAGTGTTGGCGTTCCGGGACAGATGTCACCCGGCTACACCTTC
CDR3: CASSVGVPGQMSPGYTF
size: many
D: TRBD1
V: TRBV2
J: TRBJ1-2

DNA: TGTGCCAGCGGCCAGCGGGAGTACAATGAGCAGTTCTTC
CDR3: CASGQREYNEQFF
size: .
D: TRBD2
V: TRBV7-9
J: TRBJ2-1

DNA: TGTGCCAGCAGCACGGTGCAGGGATCTAATGAAAAACTGTTTTTT
CDR3: CASSTVQGSNEKLFF
size: .
D: .
V: TRBV5-6
J: TRBJ1-4

DNA: TGCAGCGTTGGGGGCAGGGAGACGGACACAGATACGCAGTATTTT
CDR3: CSVGGRETDTDTQYF
size: .
D: .
V: TRBV29-1
J: TRBJ2-3

DNA: TGTGCCAGCAGTGCGCCCCGACAGGGGATCGCTGAAGCTTTCTTT
CDR3: CASSAPRQGIAEAFF
size: few
D: TRBD1
V: TRBV28
J: TRBJ1-1

DNA: TGTGCCACCCAAGCAGGGACTAGTTTTTTTGATGAGCAGTTCTTC
CDR3: CATQAGTSFFDEQFF
size: many
D: TRBD2
V: TRBV10-3
J: TRBJ2-1

DNA: TGTGCCAGCAGTGCAGGTCCCGGGGGCTTTTGGGAAAACACCATATATTTT
CDR3: CASSAGPGGFWENTIYF
size: .
D: .
V: TRBV25-1
J: TRBJ1-3

DNA: TGTGCCAGCAGCCCAGGACTAGCGGGGGGGCCCGGGGAGCTGTTTTTT
CDR3: CASSPGLAGGPGELFF
size: .
D: TRBD2
V: TRBV7-6
J: TRBJ2-2

DNA: TGTGCCAGCAGTGGGGAGGAAGTCTCTGGCTACACCTTC
CDR3: CASSGEEVSGYTF
size: .
D: .
V: TRBV2
J: TRBJ1-2

DNA: TGTGCCAGCAGTTTAGGTCAGGGCCAAAAGCAATACACAGATACGCAGTATTTT
CDR3: CASSLGQGQKQYTDTQYF
size: few
D: .
V: TRBV27
J: TRBJ2-3

DNA: TGTGCCAGCAGCGTAGGACAAAGGGGATACGAGCAGTACTTC
CDR3: CASSVGQRGYEQYF
size: many
D: .
V: TRBV9
J: TRBJ2-7

DNA: TGTGCCAGCAGTGAAAGGGCTTCGTATAATTCACCCCTCCACTTT
CDR3: CASSERASYNSPLHF
size: .
D: .
V: TRBV2
J: TRBJ1-6

DNA: TGTGCCAGCAGGCCGAACTTACGGGCCAATGGCTACACCTTC
CDR3: CASRPNLRANGYTF
size: many
D: .
V: TRBV19
J: TRBJ1-2

DNA: TGCGCCAGCAGCTCAGGACTAGCGGGGCCGCCCGGGGAGCTGTTTTTT
CDR3: CASSSGLAGPPGELFF
size: many
D: TRBD2
V: TRBV5-1
J: TRBJ2-2

DNA: TGTGCCAGCAGCTTATCTCCGGGACAGGGCTTAACGGAGCAGTACTTC
CDR3: CASSLSPGQGLTEQYF
size: once
D: TRBD1
V: TRBV11-1
J: TRBJ2-7

DNA: TGTGCCAGCAGTTACTCCGGGACAGTCGCCGAGCAGTACTTC
CDR3: CASSYSGTVAEQYF
size: .
D: TRBD1
V: TRBV6-5
J: TRBJ2-7

DNA: TGTGCCATCAATGCAGGGGACGCGGGCGAATTCTTC
CDR3: CAINAGDAGEFF
size: once
D: .
V: TRBV10-3
J: TRBJ2-1

DNA: TGTGCCAGCAGTAGACAGGGGGGCAAACTAGCCAATGAGCAGCTCTTC
CDR3: CASSRQGGKLANEQLF
size: .
D: TRBD1
V: TRBV9
J: TRBJ2-1

DNA: TGTGCCAGCAGCCAGGACAGGGGGCCCCAGCATTTT
CDR3: CASSQDRGPQHF
size: .
D: TRBD1
V: TRBV7-2
J: TRBJ1-5

DNA: TGTGCCAGCAGCTTAAATGGCGGGGAGCTGTTTTTT
CDR3: CASSLNGGELFF
size: .
D: .
V: TRBV7-3
J: TRBJ2-2

DNA: TGCAGTGCCAGCAGCGAGACTAGCGGCTCCTACGAGCAGTACTTC
CDR3: CSASSETSGSYEQYF
size: .
D: TRBD2
V: TRBV20-1
J: TRBJ2-7

DNA: TGTGCCAGTCTCCGGGACATCGATAGCAATCAGCCCCAGCATTTT
CDR3: CASLRDIDSNQPQHF
size: many
D: .
V: TRBV19
J: TRBJ1-5

DNA: TGTGCCAGTAGGCACCAGGGGGTATCTAGCACAGATACGCAGTATTTT
CDR3: CASRHQGVSSTDTQYF
size: many
D: TRBD1
V: TRBV19
J: TRBJ2-3

DNA: TGCAGCGGAAGGGAGACCCAGTACTTC
CDR3: CSGRETQYF
size: .
D: .
V: TRBV29-1
J: TRBJ2-5

DNA: TGTGCCAGCAGCTTAGCGCCGGAATACTATGGCTACACCTTC
CDR3: CASSLAPEYYGYTF
size: many
D: .
V: TRBV7-9
J: TRBJ1-2

DNA: TGTGCCACCAGCAGAGACCAAGGGGGCTCCGATGGCTACACCTTC
CDR3: CATSRDQGGSDGYTF
size: .
D: TRBD1
V: TRBV15
J: TRBJ1-2

DNA: TGTGCCTGGAGGGACGGATACAATGAGCAGTTCTTC
CDR3: CAWRDGYNEQFF
size: many
D: .
V: TRBV30
J: TRBJ2-1

DNA: TGTGCCAGCAGCTTACAATGGGTGTCCGAGACCCAGTACTTC
CDR3: CASSLQWVSETQYF
size: .
D: .
V: TRBV7-9
J: TRBJ2-5

DNA: TGTGCCAGCAGGTCCTCCTACAATGAGCAGTTCTTC
CDR3: CASRSSYNEQFF
size: .
D: .
V: TRBV2
J: TRBJ2-1

DNA: TGTGCCAGTAGTTCTACGGCGACTAGCAATCAGCCCCAGCATTTT
CDR3: CASSSTATSNQPQHF
size: many
D: .
V: TRBV19
J: TRBJ1-5

DNA: TGTGCCAGCAGCTTAGAACAGGTTGGCACAGATACGCAGTATTTT
CDR3: CASSLEQVGTDTQYF
size: many
D: .
V: TRBV11-2
J: TRBJ2-3

DNA: TGTGCCAGCTCACGGGACTCTAGTTCTGAGACCCAGTACTTC
CDR3: CASSRDSSSETQYF
size: many
D: .
V: TRBV18
J: TRBJ2-5

DNA: TGTGCCAGCAGCTCCGGGACTAGCGGGCTAATCTCCTACGAGCAGTACTTC
CDR3: CASSSGTSGLISYEQYF
size: many
D: TRBD2
V: TRBV11-2
J: TRBJ2-7

DNA: TGCAGCGTTCGGAGGACTAGCGTCGAGCAGTACTTC
CDR3: CSVRRTSVEQYF
size: .
D: TRBD2
V: TRBV29-1
J: TRBJ2-7

DNA: TGTGCCAGCAGCCAGGGACAGGGGGCCTACGAGCAGTACTTC
CDR3: CASSQGQGAYEQYF
size: .
D: TRBD1
V: TRBV7-3
J: TRBJ2-7

DNA: TGTGCCAGTACCCCCTCTCCAGGGGACGGCTACACCTTC
CDR3: CASTPSPGDGYTF
size: .
D: .
V: TRBV19
J: TRBJ1-2

DNA: TGTGCCAGCAGCCATGGAGGTGGAGCCTACGAGCAGTACTTC
CDR3: CASSHGGGAYEQYF
size: few
D: .
V: TRBV7-9
J: TRBJ2-7

DNA: TGTGCCAGCAGCTTACAAGACTGGTACTATGGCTACACCTTC
CDR3: CASSLQDWYYGYTF
size: many
D: .
V: TRBV7-9
J: TRBJ1-2

DNA: TGTGCCAGCAGGGGGACAGGGGGCTCCGAGCAGTACTTC
CDR3: CASRGTGGSEQYF
size: .
D: TRBD1
V: TRBV2
J: TRBJ2-7

DNA: TGTGCCAGCAGCTTAGCCGGGGGCAGGCGTAGCACTGAAGCTTTCTTT
CDR3: CASSLAGGRRSTEAFF
size: .
D: .
V: TRBV13
J: TRBJ1-1

DNA: TGTGCCAGCAGCTTGAGGGGCAGGGACTACGAGCAGTACTTC
CDR3: CASSLRGRDYEQYF
size: many
D: .
V: TRBV5-4
J: TRBJ2-7

DNA: TGTGCCAGCAGCGTATACAGGGGGCCTCCGTGGTCACCCCTCCACTTT
CDR3: CASSVYRGPPWSPLHF
size: .
D: TRBD1
V: TRBV5-6
J: TRBJ1-6

DNA: TGTGCCAGTAGTATAGCCCCCACGATAAGCACAGATACGCAGTATTTT
CDR3: CASSIAPTISTDTQYF
size: .
D: .
V: TRBV19
J: TRBJ2-3

DNA: TGCAGTGCCTTCGGGGATCCTGGCTACACCTTC
CDR3: CSAFGDPGYTF
size: .
D: .
V: TRBV20-1
J: TRBJ1-2

DNA: TGCAGCGTTACTAGCGGGGGGAATGAGCAGTTCTTC
CDR3: CSVTSGGNEQFF
size: .
D: TRBD2
V: TRBV29-1
J: TRBJ2-1

DNA: TGTGCCAGCACGGGCGGGGCGGGCTACAATGAGCAGCTCTTC
CDR3: CASTGGAGYNEQLF
size: few
D: .
V: TRBV5-8
J: TRBJ2-1

DNA: TGCGCCAGCAGCTTGGCGGGGACAGGGGAGTACTTC
CDR3: CASSLAGTGEYF
size: many
D: TRBD1
V: TRBV5-1
J: TRBJ2-7